Listed below are T cell receptor beta chains from one sample, sequenced in a study of CD8 T cells in ankylosing spondylitis. In TCRdb, the 5' RACE reads were re-called with MiXCR into one record per CDR3 protein. The sample shows about 500,000 distinct CDR3 sequences, roughly 5.3% of them seen only once. Sample: blood, either unsorted or a sorted T cell fraction (not recorded which). Source of these receptors: a male donor with ankylosing spondylitis. CDR3s include the opening cysteine and the closing phenylalanine or tryptophan. A D gene is named only where the DNA matches it firmly. A row's size may be missing; if present it is once, few, many or a size class.

TRBJ2-2,.,TRBV7-9,many,TGTGCCAGCAGCTCATTCGGGGAGCTGTTTTTT,CASSSFGELFF
TRBJ2-7,.,TRBV10-3,many,TGTGCCATCAGTGAGTCAGGGGCATTAAACTACGAGCAGTACTTC,CAISESGALNYEQYF
TRBJ1-1,.,TRBV7-2,.,TGTGCCAGCAGCTTAGCGTGGACGATCACTGAAGCTTTCTTT,CASSLAWTITEAFF
TRBJ2-7,.,TRBV18,many,TGTGCCAGCCAACCGGACCTATTCTCCTACGAGCAGTACTTC,CASQPDLFSYEQYF
TRBJ1-2,.,TRBV10-3,many,TGTGCCATCAGTGCTAACCCCGATGGCTACACCTTC,CAISANPDGYTF
TRBJ2-6,.,TRBV20-1,few,TGCAGTGCTAGCGGGTCTGGGGCCAACGTCCTGACTTTC,CSASGSGANVLTF
TRBJ2-2,.,TRBV24-1,many,TGTGCCACGGGGCAGGGAATCACCGGGGAGCTGTTTTTT,CATGQGITGELFF
TRBJ1-4,TRBD1,TRBV20-1,many,TGCAGTGCTAGTGACCCCGGGACAGGGAATGAAAAACTGTTTTTT,CSASDPGTGNEKLFF
TRBJ2-2,.,TRBV5-1,many,TGCGCCAGCAGCTTGGCAGAGGGACCGTCCTGGGGGGAGCTGTTTTTT,CASSLAEGPSWGELFF
TRBJ2-1,.,TRBV20-1,many,TGCAGTGCTAACCCGGGATCGGGGTACAATGAGCAGTTCTTC,CSANPGSGYNEQFF
TRBJ2-5,.,TRBV6-2/TRBV6-3,.,TGTGCCAGCAGCCCGACAGCAGAAGAGACCCAGTACTTC,CASSPTAEETQYF
TRBJ1-2,TRBD1,TRBV12-5,many,TGTGCTAGTGGTTTGGTCTCAGGGAACAGGGGGCGTAGTGGCTACACCTTC,CASGLVSGNRGRSGYTF